Reported below is one T cell receptor (beta chain). Its matching antigen is unknown. Sequencing was performed with immunoSEQ multiplex PCR; in TCRdb, only in-frame clones are kept and a portion is missing. The data contain 100,000 or so clones, 82% of them seen just once; the ten biggest clones take up about 6.3%. TCRs were sequenced from a few patients responding to pembrolizumab. The V end was cut by 0 bases, the J end by 4 bases, with 7 bases between. The CDR3 length is 13 residues. Looked up from germline, CDR1 is SGHDT and CDR2 is YYEEEE. This specimen belongs to a study of PD-1 blockade in mismatch repair-deficient tumors. About the research overall: All were previously treated, progressing patients with eleven to twelve mismatch repair-deficient cancer types. Points from the study as a whole: Tumor-resident clones, often absent from pretreatment blood, expanded after pembrolizumab and then contracted.

The receptor was isolated from an adult with mismatch repair-deficient cancer. The chain carries TRBV5-6 and TRBJ2-5; unclear D gene. The sequencing used peripheral blood, collected roughly 36 weeks after starting pembrolizumab. CDR3 sequence: CASSLEQRETQYF. CDR3 coding DNA: TGTGCCAGCAGCTTGGAACAGCGAGAGACCCAGTACTTC.